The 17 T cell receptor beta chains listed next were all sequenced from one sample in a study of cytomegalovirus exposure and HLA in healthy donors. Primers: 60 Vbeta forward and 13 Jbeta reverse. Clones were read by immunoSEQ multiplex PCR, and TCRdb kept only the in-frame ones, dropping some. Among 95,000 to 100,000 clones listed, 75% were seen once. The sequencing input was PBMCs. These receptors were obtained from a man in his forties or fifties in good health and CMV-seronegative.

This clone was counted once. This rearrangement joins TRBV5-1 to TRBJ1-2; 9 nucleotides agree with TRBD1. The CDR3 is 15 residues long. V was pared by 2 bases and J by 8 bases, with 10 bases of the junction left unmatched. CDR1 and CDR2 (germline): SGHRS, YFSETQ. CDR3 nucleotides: TGCGCCAGCAGCTTACAGGGGGCGGCCTCGAAAGGCTACACCTTC. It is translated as CASSLQGAASKGYTF.

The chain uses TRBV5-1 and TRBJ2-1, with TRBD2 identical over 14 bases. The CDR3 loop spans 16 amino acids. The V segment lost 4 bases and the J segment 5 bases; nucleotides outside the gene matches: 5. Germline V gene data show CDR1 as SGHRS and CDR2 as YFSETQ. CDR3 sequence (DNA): TGCGCCAGCAGCGTGACTAGCGGGGGGGTCCACAATGAGCAGTTCTTC. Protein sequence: CASSVTSGGVHNEQFF.

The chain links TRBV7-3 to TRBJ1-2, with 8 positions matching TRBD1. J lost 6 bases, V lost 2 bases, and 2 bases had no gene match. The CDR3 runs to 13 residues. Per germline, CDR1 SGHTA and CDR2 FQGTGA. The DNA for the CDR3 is TGTGCCAGCAGCTTAGGCAGGGGGCATGGCTACACCTTC. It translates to CASSLGRGHGYTF. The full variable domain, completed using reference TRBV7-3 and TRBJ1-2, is GAGVSQTPSNKVTEKGKYVELRCDPISGHTALYWYRQSLGQGPEFLIYFQGTGAADDSGLPNDRFFAVRPEGSVSTLKIQRTERGDSAVYLCASSLGRGHGYTFGSGTRLTVV.

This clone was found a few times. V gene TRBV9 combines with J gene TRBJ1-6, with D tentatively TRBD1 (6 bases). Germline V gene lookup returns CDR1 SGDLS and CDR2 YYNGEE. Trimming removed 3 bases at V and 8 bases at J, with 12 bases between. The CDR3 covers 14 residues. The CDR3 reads CASSAGDTHSPLHF. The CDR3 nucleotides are TGTGCCAGCAGCGCCGGGGACACCCATTCACCCCTCCACTTT.

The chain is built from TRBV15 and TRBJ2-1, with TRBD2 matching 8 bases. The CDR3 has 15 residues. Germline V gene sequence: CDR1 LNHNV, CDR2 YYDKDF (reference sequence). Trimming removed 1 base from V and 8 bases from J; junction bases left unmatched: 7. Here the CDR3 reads CATSRGREVSDEQFF. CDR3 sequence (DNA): TGTGCCACCAGCAGAGGGCGGGAGGTAAGCGATGAGCAGTTCTTC.

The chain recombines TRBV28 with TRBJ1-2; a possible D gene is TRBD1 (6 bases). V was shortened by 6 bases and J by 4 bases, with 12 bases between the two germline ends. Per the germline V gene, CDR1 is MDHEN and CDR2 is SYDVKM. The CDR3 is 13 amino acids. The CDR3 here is CASRPRGIYGYTF. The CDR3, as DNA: TGTGCCAGCAGACCCAGGGGTATCTATGGCTACACCTTC.

The CDR3: CASSLARERGQPQHF. DNA of the CDR3: TGTGCCAGCAGCTTAGCTAGGGAACGGGGACAGCCCCAGCATTTT. V gene TRBV7-2 combines with J gene TRBJ1-5; no reliable D call. This CDR3 is built from 15 residues. Germline CDR1 and CDR2: SGHTA and FQGNSA. V lost 0 bases, J lost 7 bases, and 13 bases lay in between.

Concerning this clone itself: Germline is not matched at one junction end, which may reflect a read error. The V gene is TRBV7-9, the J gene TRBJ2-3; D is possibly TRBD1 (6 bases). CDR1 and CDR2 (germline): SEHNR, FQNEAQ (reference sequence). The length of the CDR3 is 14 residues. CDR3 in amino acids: CSSSLSRGEDTQYF. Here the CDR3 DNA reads TGTTCCAGCAGCTTATCCAGGGGAGAGGATACGCAGTATTTT.

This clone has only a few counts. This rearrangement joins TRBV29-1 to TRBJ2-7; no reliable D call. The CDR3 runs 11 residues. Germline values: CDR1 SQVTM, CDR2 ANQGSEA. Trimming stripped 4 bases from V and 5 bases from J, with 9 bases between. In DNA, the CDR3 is TGCAGCGTTGGAGACACAAACGAGCAGTACTTC. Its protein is CSVGDTNEQYF.

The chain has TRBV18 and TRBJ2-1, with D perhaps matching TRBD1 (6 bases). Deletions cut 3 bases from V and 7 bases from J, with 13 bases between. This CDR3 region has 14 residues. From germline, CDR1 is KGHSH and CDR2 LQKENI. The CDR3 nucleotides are TGTGCCAGCTCACCGGGGGCCGGGTGGAATGAGCAGTTCTTC. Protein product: CASSPGAGWNEQFF. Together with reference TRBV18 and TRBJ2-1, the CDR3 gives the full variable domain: NAGVMQNPRHLVRRRGQEARLRCSPMKGHSHVYWYRQLPEEGLKFMVYLQKENIIDESGMPKERFSAEFPKEGPSILRIQQVVRGDSAAYFCASSPGAGWNEQFFGPGTRLTVL.

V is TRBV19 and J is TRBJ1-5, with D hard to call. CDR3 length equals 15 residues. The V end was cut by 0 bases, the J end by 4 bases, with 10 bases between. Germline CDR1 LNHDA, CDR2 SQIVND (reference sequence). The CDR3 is CASSIEGGANQPQHF. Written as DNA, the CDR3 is TGTGCCAGTAGTATAGAGGGAGGAGCAAATCAGCCCCAGCATTTT.

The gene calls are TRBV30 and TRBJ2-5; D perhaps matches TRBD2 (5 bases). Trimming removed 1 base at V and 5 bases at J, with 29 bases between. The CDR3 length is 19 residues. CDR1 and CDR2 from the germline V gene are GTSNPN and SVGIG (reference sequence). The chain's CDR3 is CAWSGQAVREEWEGETQYF. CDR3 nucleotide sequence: TGTGCCTGGAGTGGGCAGGCAGTTCGGGAAGAGTGGGAAGGGGAGACCCAGTACTTC.

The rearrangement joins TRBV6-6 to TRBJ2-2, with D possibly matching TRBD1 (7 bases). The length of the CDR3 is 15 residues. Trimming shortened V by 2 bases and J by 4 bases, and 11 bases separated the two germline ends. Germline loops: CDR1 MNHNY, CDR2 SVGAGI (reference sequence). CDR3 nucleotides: TGTGCCAGCAGTTACCCAGGGGGGAGCACCGGGGAGCTGTTTTTT. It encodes CASSYPGGSTGELFF.

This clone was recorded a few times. Written as DNA, the CDR3 is TGTGCCAGCAGCTTGGACAGGGGGCCAAAGACCCAGTACTTC. It is translated as CASSLDRGPKTQYF. The chain is built from TRBV5-5 and TRBJ2-5; 9 bases map to TRBD1. The germline gives CDR1 SGHKS, CDR2 YYEKEE (reference sequence). The J segment lost 6 bases and the V segment lost 0 bases, leaving 3 bases of the junction unmatched. The CDR3 has 14 amino acids.

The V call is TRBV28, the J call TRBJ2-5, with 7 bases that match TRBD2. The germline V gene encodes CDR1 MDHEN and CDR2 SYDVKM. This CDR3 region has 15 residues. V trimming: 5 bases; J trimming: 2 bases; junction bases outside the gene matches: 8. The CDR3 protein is CASSTTPGLQETQYF. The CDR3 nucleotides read TGTGCCAGCAGTACCACTCCGGGACTACAAGAGACCCAGTACTTC.

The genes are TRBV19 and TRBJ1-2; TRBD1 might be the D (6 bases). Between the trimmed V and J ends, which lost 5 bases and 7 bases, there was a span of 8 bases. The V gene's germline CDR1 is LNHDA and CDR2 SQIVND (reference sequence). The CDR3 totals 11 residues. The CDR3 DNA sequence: TGTGCCAGTAGTCCAGGGGCTGGCTACACCTTC. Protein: CASSPGAGYTF.

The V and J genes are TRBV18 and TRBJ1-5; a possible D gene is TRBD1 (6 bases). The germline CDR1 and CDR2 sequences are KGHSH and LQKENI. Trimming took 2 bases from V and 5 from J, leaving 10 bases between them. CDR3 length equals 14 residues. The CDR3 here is CASSPNPGDQPQHF. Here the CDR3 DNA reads TGTGCCAGCTCACCAAATCCAGGGGATCAGCCCCAGCATTTT.